Listed here is a single T cell receptor (beta chain). This record comes from a study of blood T cell repertoires in COVID-19. On the study more broadly: Sample material is recorded as cDNA or gDNA derived from T cells, B-cell-depleted T cells, or PBMCs.

Here immunoSEQ multiplex PCR was the method, and the copy in TCRdb shows in-frame clones only, minus some. This table holds around 57,000 clones, more than 80% found once. The V end was cut by 10 bases, the J end by 2 bases, with 14 bases between. The CDR3 runs to 13 residues. Germline CDR1 reads MNHEY; CDR2 reads SVGAGI. The chain links TRBV6-5 to TRBJ1-2, with D possibly matching TRBD1 (5 bases). Sequencing was carried out using peripheral blood. The TCR originated in a human donor with active COVID-19. The donor label of this sample is uncertain. The CDR3 protein is CATNPGGNYGYTF. The DNA for the CDR3 is TGTGCCACGAACCCGGGGGGGAACTATGGCTACACCTTC.